These T cell receptor beta chains were read from a single sample in a study of blood T cell repertoires in COVID-19. The method was immunoSEQ multiplex PCR; TCRdb's version includes in-frame clones alone and lacks a portion of them. The sample has fewer than 450,000 clones; approximately 89% are singletons. Sequencing was performed on peripheral blood. These receptors were obtained from a woman under 30 who had recovered from COVID-19. The CDR3 runs from the conserved cysteine through the conserved F or W. D genes are given only for firm matches. Clone size is given for some rows only: seen once, a few or many times, or a class if the clone is expanded.

clone size: NA
CDR3 length: 13
D gene: NA
J gene: TRBJ2-1
V gene: TRBV10-3
CDR3 DNA: TGTGCCATCAGTGAGAACAGATACAATGAGCAGTTCTTC
CDR3 protein: CAISENRYNEQFF

clone size: NA
CDR3 length: 20
D gene: TRBD2
J gene: TRBJ2-1
V gene: TRBV10-3
CDR3 DNA: TGTGCCATCAGTGGAAAGAGACTAGCGGGAGCAACAGGTCCGGGCAATGAGCAGTTCTTC
CDR3 protein: CAISGKRLAGATGPGNEQFF

clone size: once
CDR3 length: 11
D gene: NA
J gene: TRBJ2-2
V gene: TRBV30
CDR3 DNA: TGTGCCTGGAGTTCGAGCTCCGAGCTGTTTTTT
CDR3 protein: CAWSSSSELFF

clone size: once
CDR3 length: 17
D gene: NA
J gene: TRBJ2-3
V gene: TRBV6-2/TRBV6-3
CDR3 DNA: TGTGCCAGCAGTTCGCCCCTCCGGGACAAATACACAGATACGCAGTATTTT
CDR3 protein: CASSSPLRDKYTDTQYF

clone size: NA
CDR3 length: 16
D gene: TRBD1
J gene: TRBJ2-2
V gene: TRBV6-5
CDR3 DNA: TGTGCCAGCAGTTACTCGGGACAGGCCAACACCGGGGAGCTGTTTTTT
CDR3 protein: CASSYSGQANTGELFF

clone size: NA
CDR3 length: 13
D gene: NA
J gene: TRBJ2-3
V gene: TRBV5-4
CDR3 DNA: TGTGCCAGCAGCAAGGACTCCACAGATACGCAGTATTTT
CDR3 protein: CASSKDSTDTQYF

clone size: NA
CDR3 length: 15
D gene: TRBD2
J gene: TRBJ2-1
V gene: TRBV19
CDR3 DNA: TGTGCCAGTAGTATTGGGACTAGCGCATACAATGAGCAGTTCTTC
CDR3 protein: CASSIGTSAYNEQFF

clone size: NA
CDR3 length: 16
D gene: NA
J gene: TRBJ1-1
V gene: TRBV4-3
CDR3 DNA: TGCGCCAGCAGCCAAGAAACTAGCGGGAGGTATACTGAAGCTTTCTTT
CDR3 protein: CASSQETSGRYTEAFF

clone size: once
CDR3 length: 16
D gene: TRBD1
J gene: TRBJ2-4
V gene: TRBV5-4
CDR3 DNA: TGTGCCAGCAGCACATACGGGACAGGGGAGAGAAACATTCAGTACTTC
CDR3 protein: CASSTYGTGERNIQYF

clone size: NA
CDR3 length: 15
D gene: NA
J gene: TRBJ2-1
V gene: TRBV5-8
CDR3 DNA: TGTGCCAGCAGCTCCAAAACCCTAGAATACAATGAGCAGTTCTTC
CDR3 protein: CASSSKTLEYNEQFF

clone size: NA
CDR3 length: 14
D gene: TRBD2
J gene: TRBJ2-2
V gene: TRBV19
CDR3 DNA: TGTGCCAGTAGTCGGGGACTAGCGTCCGGGGAGCTGTTTTTT
CDR3 protein: CASSRGLASGELFF

clone size: NA
CDR3 length: 14
D gene: TRBD1
J gene: TRBJ1-1
V gene: TRBV3-1/TRBV3-2
CDR3 DNA: TGTGCCAGCAGCCAACCGGGACAGGGGGGGTTGGCTTTCTTT
CDR3 protein: CASSQPGQGGLAFF

clone size: NA
CDR3 length: 15
D gene: TRBD1
J gene: TRBJ1-2
V gene: TRBV6-2/TRBV6-3
CDR3 DNA: TGTGCCAGCAGTCAAGGACAGGTGTACGGCTATGGCTACACCTTC
CDR3 protein: CASSQGQVYGYGYTF

clone size: NA
CDR3 length: 13
D gene: NA
J gene: TRBJ2-3
V gene: TRBV7-2
CDR3 DNA: TGTGCCAGCTCCCCCCACAACACAGATACGCAGTATTTT
CDR3 protein: CASSPHNTDTQYF

clone size: NA
CDR3 length: 13
D gene: NA
J gene: TRBJ1-4
V gene: TRBV5-3
CDR3 DNA: TGTGCCTCGCGGGATGCAACTAATGAAAAACTGTTTTTT
CDR3 protein: CASRDATNEKLFF

clone size: NA
CDR3 length: 14
D gene: NA
J gene: TRBJ1-2
V gene: TRBV6-5
CDR3 DNA: TGTGCCAGCAGTTTCTCGGGCAGTTACTATGGCTACACCTTC
CDR3 protein: CASSFSGSYYGYTF

clone size: NA
CDR3 length: 14
D gene: NA
J gene: TRBJ2-5
V gene: TRBV3-1/TRBV3-2
CDR3 DNA: TGTGCCAGCAGCCCTATTCGCGGACAAGAGACCCAGTACTTC
CDR3 protein: CASSPIRGQETQYF

clone size: NA
CDR3 length: 13
D gene: NA
J gene: TRBJ2-3
V gene: TRBV7-9
CDR3 DNA: TGTGCCAGCAGCTTACAAGAGACAGATACGCAGTATTTT
CDR3 protein: CASSLQETDTQYF

clone size: NA
CDR3 length: 15
D gene: NA
J gene: TRBJ1-6
V gene: TRBV2
CDR3 DNA: TGTGCCAGCAAAGCGGACAGCTCCTATAATTCACCCCTCCACTTT
CDR3 protein: CASKADSSYNSPLHF

clone size: NA
CDR3 length: 19
D gene: NA
J gene: TRBJ2-3
V gene: TRBV7-2
CDR3 DNA: TGTGCCAGCAGCAGGCCCATCCGTCTAGGGGAGGCTAGCACAGATACGCAGTATTTT
CDR3 protein: CASSRPIRLGEASTDTQYF

clone size: NA
CDR3 length: 19
D gene: TRBD1
J gene: TRBJ1-1
V gene: TRBV6-1
CDR3 DNA: TGTGCCAGCAGTGGGGGGACAGGGGGCTTTGGGAGGGGAAACACTGAAGCTTTCTTT
CDR3 protein: CASSGGTGGFGRGNTEAFF

clone size: NA
CDR3 length: 18
D gene: NA
J gene: TRBJ1-1
V gene: TRBV4-3
CDR3 DNA: TGCGCCAGCAGCCAAGTAGGGTTTTTGGATTCGGGGGACACTGAAGCTTTCTTT
CDR3 protein: CASSQVGFLDSGDTEAFF

clone size: NA
CDR3 length: 16
D gene: TRBD1
J gene: TRBJ1-2
V gene: TRBV27
CDR3 DNA: TGTGCCAGCAGCCCCTTACAGGGGGCCGAATTTTATGGCTACACCTTC
CDR3 protein: CASSPLQGAEFYGYTF

clone size: NA
CDR3 length: 13
D gene: NA
J gene: TRBJ2-1
V gene: TRBV6-2/TRBV6-3
CDR3 DNA: TGTGCCAGCCGCCTCGTGGACAACAATGAGCAGTTCTTC
CDR3 protein: CASRLVDNNEQFF

clone size: once
CDR3 length: 15
D gene: TRBD2
J gene: TRBJ2-5
V gene: TRBV5-1
CDR3 DNA: TGCGCCAGCAGCATCGCCGGGACTAGCGGAGAGACCCAGTACTTC
CDR3 protein: CASSIAGTSGETQYF

clone size: NA
CDR3 length: 17
D gene: TRBD1
J gene: TRBJ2-6
V gene: TRBV7-2
CDR3 DNA: TGTGCCAGCAGAGCCGGGACAGGGGGACCTGGGGCCAACGTCCTGACTTTC
CDR3 protein: CASRAGTGGPGANVLTF

clone size: NA
CDR3 length: 15
D gene: TRBD1
J gene: TRBJ2-3
V gene: TRBV4-3
CDR3 DNA: TGCGCCAGCAGCCAAGATCGCAGGGGGCGGGATACGCAGTATTTT
CDR3 protein: CASSQDRRGRDTQYF

clone size: NA
CDR3 length: 13
D gene: NA
J gene: TRBJ1-2
V gene: TRBV12-5
CDR3 DNA: TGTGCTAGTGCCCCAGAGGCGGTCTATGGCTACACCTTC
CDR3 protein: CASAPEAVYGYTF

clone size: NA
CDR3 length: 16
D gene: NA
J gene: TRBJ2-1
V gene: TRBV7-2
CDR3 DNA: TGTGCCAGCAGCTTAGTGAGGGAGGCCTTCTACAATGAGCAGTTCTTC
CDR3 protein: CASSLVREAFYNEQFF

clone size: NA
CDR3 length: 15
D gene: NA
J gene: TRBJ2-6
V gene: TRBV6-5
CDR3 DNA: TGTGCCAGCGGACCGCAGGGGTCTGGGGCCAACGTCCTGACTTTC
CDR3 protein: CASGPQGSGANVLTF

clone size: NA
CDR3 length: 15
D gene: NA
J gene: TRBJ2-5
V gene: TRBV19
CDR3 DNA: TGTGCCAGTAGCTCAATTGAGCGGGCCCAAGAGACCCAGTACTTC
CDR3 protein: CASSSIERAQETQYF

clone size: NA
CDR3 length: 14
D gene: TRBD2
J gene: TRBJ2-2
V gene: TRBV20-1
CDR3 DNA: TGCAGTGCTAGTAGCGGGAGGGCCTCTGGGGAGCTGTTTTTT
CDR3 protein: CSASSGRASGELFF

clone size: NA
CDR3 length: 16
D gene: NA
J gene: TRBJ1-5
V gene: TRBV2
CDR3 DNA: TGTGCCAGCAGTTTTTTCGCCTCTAATAGCAATCAGCCCCAGCATTTT
CDR3 protein: CASSFFASNSNQPQHF

clone size: few
CDR3 length: 18
D gene: TRBD2
J gene: TRBJ2-3
V gene: TRBV10-1
CDR3 DNA: TGCGCCAGCAGTGATTTTCAGGGGCTAGCGGGATTGACAGATACGCAGTATTTT
CDR3 protein: CASSDFQGLAGLTDTQYF

clone size: NA
CDR3 length: 14
D gene: NA
J gene: TRBJ1-5
V gene: TRBV24-1
CDR3 DNA: TGTGCCACCAGTACAGATTCTAGCAATCAGCCCCAGCATTTT
CDR3 protein: CATSTDSSNQPQHF